Listed here is a single T cell receptor beta chain. Germline CDR1 reads SGHDT; CDR2 reads YYEEEE. Trimming removed 2 bases at V and 3 bases at J, with 9 bases between. The CDR3 consists of 13 residues. This sample was included in a study of blood T cell repertoires in COVID-19. Study-level information: Acute and convalescent COVID-19 specimens originated in the United States, Italy and Spain. Sources were T cells, B-cell-depleted T cells, or PBMCs; the material itself was cDNA or gDNA.

Original processing notes: Reference gene primer amplification in the assay estimated nucleated cell counts. Assay used: immunoSEQ multiplex PCR; TCRdb lists only in-frame clones, some missing. Clone size and the V and J calls come from that table; the DNA yielded D and trimming. The repertoire holds about 150,000 clones, with approximately 89% as singletons. Sequencing used peripheral blood. The chain joins TRBV5-6 to TRBJ2-7; D perhaps matches TRBD1 (6 bases). This TCR derives from a human donor in a cohort sampled during active COVID-19. CDR3 region: CASSFGQLYEQYF. The CDR3, as DNA: TGTGCCAGCAGCTTTGGACAGCTCTACGAGCAGTACTTC.